Following are 28 T cell receptor beta chains from one sample sequenced in a study of blood T cell repertoires in COVID-19 (dated by TCRdb to the early 2020s). Libraries were made using the immunoSEQ multiplex PCR assay. The immuneACCESS repertoire file appears here via TCRdb, limited to in-frame rearrangements. These files lack a portion of the clones; in checked studies, under half of the deficit traces to unresolved V genes, and the cause of the others is not known. The sample table shows about 180,000 clones, and 86% are seen once. Roughly 7% of the sample goes to the ten largest clones. The sequenced sample consisted of peripheral blood. The receptors derive from a man in his fifties or sixties with active or convalescent COVID-19.

This chain links TRBV7-2 with TRBJ2-3, with 7 bases aligning to TRBD1. The CDR3 spans 16 residues. The V and J ends lost 7 bases and 1 base, in that order; junction bases with no gene match: 11. Germline values: CDR1 SGHTA, CDR2 FQGNSA. In nucleotides, the CDR3 is TGTGCCAGCACCCATGTCGGGCAGGGGGGCACAGATACGCAGTATTTT. Its protein is CASTHVGQGGTDTQYF. The full variable domain, in which reference TRBV7-2 and TRBJ2-3 provide the parts outside the CDR3, is GAGVSQSPSNKVTEKGKDVELRCDPISGHTALYWYRQSLGQGLEFLIYFQGNSAPDKSGLPSDRFSAERTGGSVSTLTIQRTQQEDSAVYLCASTHVGQGGTDTQYFGPGTRLTVL.

The chain has TRBV19 and TRBJ2-7, with 8 bases that match TRBD1. CDR1 is LNHDA and CDR2 is SQIVND in the germline V gene (reference sequence). The CDR3 is 13 residues long. With V trimmed by 11 bases and J by 9 bases, 15 bases remained unmatched. DNA for the CDR3: TGTGCCTCCCGGGACAGGACCTCTTTTGGGCAGTACTTC. Residues: CASRDRTSFGQYF.

The rearrangement uses TRBV15 and TRBJ2-7; 7 positions agree with TRBD1. This CDR3 is 15 amino acids long. V shed 3 bases, J shed 6 bases, and the junction held 11 bases outside the gene matches. Germline assignment: CDR1 LNHNV and CDR2 YYDKDF (reference sequence). The DNA for the CDR3 is TGTGCCACCAGCAGTCGACAGGGCCTTTCCCTCGAGCAGTACTTC. Its protein is CATSSRQGLSLEQYF.

This chain joins TRBV19 and TRBJ1-4; D gene ambiguous. V was cut by 4 bases and J by 6 bases, with 12 bases left in between. This CDR3 has 14 amino acids. Germline V CDR1 and CDR2: LNHDA, SQIVND (reference sequence). The CDR3 sequence: CASSRETSDEKLFF. CDR3 coding DNA: TGTGCCAGTAGTAGGGAGACATCGGATGAAAAACTGTTTTTT.

The chain combines TRBV29-1 with TRBJ1-6; 9 bases fit TRBD1. The CDR3 is made up of 14 amino acids. CDR1 is SQVTM and CDR2 is ANQGSEA in the germline V gene. J gave up 10 bases and V 5 bases, and 9 bases lay outside the gene matches. The CDR3 sequence: CSVHTGGVNSPLHF. CDR3 coding DNA: TGCAGCGTTCATACAGGGGGCGTCAACTCACCCCTCCACTTT.

This sequence joins TRBV5-1 and TRBJ2-5; TRBD1 matches 8 bases. V gave up 4 bases and J gave up 4 bases; unmatched junction bases: 6. The germline gives CDR1 SGHRS, CDR2 YFSETQ. The CDR3 contains 14 residues. The CDR3 DNA reads TGCGCCAGCAGCCCGGGACAGGAAGTAGAGACCCAGTACTTC. Amino acid sequence: CASSPGQEVETQYF.

This rearrangement joins TRBV29-1 to TRBJ2-3; D remains unclear. Trimming cost V 6 bases and J 4 bases, with 11 bases left between them. The CDR3 has 12 amino acids. Germline CDR1 reads SQVTM; CDR2 reads ANQGSEA. For the CDR3, the DNA is TGCAGCGTCGCCTCCGACTCAGATACGCAGTATTTT. It specifies CSVASDSDTQYF.

The chain recombines TRBV7-9 with TRBJ1-3; D is undetermined. CDR1 is SEHNR, CDR2 FQNEAQ, per germline (reference sequence). The V end was cut by 0 bases, the J end by 4 bases, with 7 bases between. The CDR3 loop spans 14 amino acids. In nucleotides, the CDR3 is TGTGCCAGCAGCTTAGCGGGCTCCGGAAACACCATATATTTT. It translates to CASSLAGSGNTIYF.

This clone was detected only once. The chain joins TRBV7-8 to TRBJ2-3; TRBD2 aligns across 9 bases. The germline CDR1 and CDR2 sequences are SGHVS and FQNEAQ. There are 16 residues in the CDR3. V shed 1 base, J shed 4 bases, and the junction held 6 bases outside the gene matches. This chain's CDR3 is CASSLDVAGVSDTQYF. In nucleotides, the CDR3 is TGTGCCAGCAGCTTAGACGTAGCGGGAGTGTCAGATACGCAGTATTTT. The variable domain in full, with the rest retrieved from reference TRBV7-8 and TRBJ2-3, is GAGVSQSPRYKVAKRGQDVALRCDPISGHVSLFWYQQALGQGPEFLTYFQNEAQLDKSGLPSDRFFAERPEGSVSTLKIQRTQQEDSAVYLCASSLDVAGVSDTQYFGPGTRLTVL.

This clone has more than one count but fewer than ten. The V call is TRBV27, the J call TRBJ1-6, with a tentative D call TRBD1 (6 bases). From germline, CDR1 is MNHEY and CDR2 SMNVEV (reference sequence). Trimming stripped 5 bases from V and 8 bases from J, with 10 bases between. The CDR3 is 13 amino acids. The CDR3 loop is CASSPRQDSPLHF. The DNA of the CDR3 is TGTGCCAGCAGTCCACGACAGGATTCACCCCTCCACTTT.

The gene calls are TRBV6-4 and TRBJ2-7; 9 bases match TRBD1. The CDR3 runs 15 residues. Trimming removed 6 bases from V and 2 bases from J; junction bases left unmatched: 8. Looked up from germline, CDR1 is MRHNA and CDR2 is SNTAGT. This CDR3 reads CASRREGQGPYEQYF. CDR3 nucleotides: TGTGCCAGCAGAAGGGAGGGACAGGGCCCCTACGAGCAGTACTTC.

The chain joins TRBV4-1 to TRBJ1-6; D gene ambiguous. V shed 6 bases and J shed 5 bases, with 11 bases lying between them. Germline CDR1 and CDR2: MGHRA and YSYEKL. The CDR3 extends over 14 amino acids. Written as DNA, the CDR3 is TGCGCCAGCAGACGAGAGAATAATAATTCACCCCTCCACTTT. It yields the protein CASRRENNNSPLHF.

The J gene is TRBJ1-1, the V gene TRBV7-3, with unresolved D. The V gene's germline CDR1 is SGHTA and CDR2 FQGTGA. Trimming stripped 2 bases from V and 8 bases from J, with 12 bases between. The CDR3 is made up of 13 amino acids. CDR3 protein: CASSLDGSSEAFF. CDR3 DNA: TGTGCCAGCAGCTTAGACGGGTCATCAGAAGCTTTCTTT. The full variable domain, with the rest looked up from reference TRBV7-3 and TRBJ1-1, is GAGVSQTPSNKVTEKGKYVELRCDPISGHTALYWYRQSLGQGPEFLIYFQGTGAADDSGLPNDRFFAVRPEGSVSTLKIQRTERGDSAVYLCASSLDGSSEAFFGQGTRLTVV.

As concerns this clone: This sample includes further DNA sequences coding for the same CDR3. CDR3 DNA sequence: TGTGCCAGCTCCCCCGTGGGGACAGGTGAAGCTTTCTTT. The encoded protein is CASSPVGTGEAFF. The chain carries TRBV18 and TRBJ1-1; 8 positions match TRBD1. Germline V gene data show CDR1 as KGHSH and CDR2 as LQKENI. Trimming cost V 6 bases and J 7 bases; bases outside gene matches: 7. The CDR3 is 13 amino acids.

V gene TRBV7-9 combines with J gene TRBJ1-3, with TRBD1 matching over 7 bases. Germline V gene data show CDR1 as SEHNR and CDR2 as FQNEAQ (reference sequence). Trimming cost V 6 bases and J 0 bases; bases outside gene matches: 8. This CDR3 region has 16 residues. The CDR3 loop is CASRAPRGNSGNTIYF. The CDR3 region has the DNA TGTGCCAGCAGAGCCCCCAGGGGGAACTCTGGAAACACCATATATTTT.

In its sample, this clone was seen once. The chain couples TRBV11-2 to TRBJ2-7; perhaps TRBD1 as D (5 bases). This CDR3 is 11 amino acids long. CDR1 is SGHAT, CDR2 FQNNGV, per germline. V was cut by 3 bases and J by 5 bases, with 5 bases left in between. The CDR3 nucleotides are TGTGCCAGCAGCTTCAGGGACGAGCAGTACTTC. It is translated as CASSFRDEQYF.

This clone appeared once. The chain joins TRBV7-6 to TRBJ1-2, with TRBD1 matching 10 bases. V was pared by 5 bases and J by 6 bases, with 9 bases of the junction left unmatched. Germline V lookup: CDR1 SGHVS, CDR2 FNYEAQ. This CDR3 is built from 15 residues. Here the CDR3 DNA reads TGTGCCAGCAGCCGAGAAGAGACAGGGGGCGATGGCTACACCTTC. Its translation is CASSREETGGDGYTF.

The J gene is TRBJ2-7, the V gene TRBV23-1; weak D call: TRBD2 (5 bases). TRBV23-1 is reported as an ORF; its role is uncertain. The CDR3 contains 16 residues. Trimming removed 2 bases from V and 3 bases from J, with 17 bases in between. In DNA form, the CDR3 reads TGCGCCAGCAGTCAAAAGAAATTCGGGATATTCTACGAGCAGTACTTC. Translated: CASSQKKFGIFYEQYF.

V usage is TRBV5-4 and J usage is TRBJ2-7; 7 bases agree with TRBD2. The CDR3 is 15 amino acids. After removal of 0 bases from V and 4 bases from J, the junction contained 7 bases not matched to a gene. Per the germline V gene, CDR1 is SGHNT and CDR2 is YYREEE (reference sequence). DNA of the CDR3: TGTGCCAGCAGCTTGGGGGGGACTACCTTATACGAGCAGTACTTC. Its protein product is CASSLGGTTLYEQYF.

The chain is built from TRBV6-5 and TRBJ2-7; 7 positions match TRBD2. From germline, CDR1 is MNHEY and CDR2 SVGAGI. V shed 6 bases, J shed 0 bases, and the junction held 8 bases outside the gene matches. This CDR3 is built from 15 residues. This chain's CDR3 is CASRQEGGSSYEQYF. The CDR3 bases are TGTGCCAGCAGACAGGAGGGCGGGAGCTCCTACGAGCAGTACTTC.

The CDR3 region is CASSRIDSRNTEAFF. For the CDR3, the DNA is TGTGCCAGCAGCCGTATAGACAGTAGGAACACTGAAGCTTTCTTT. This chain connects TRBV5-4 to TRBJ1-1; D perhaps matches TRBD1 (5 bases). This CDR3 is 15 amino acids long. Germline values: CDR1 SGHNT, CDR2 YYREEE (reference sequence). The ends were cut back, 4 bases at V and 1 base at J, with 14 bases in the middle.

This rearrangement joins TRBV6-2 or TRBV6-3 to TRBJ2-1; TRBD2 matches 9 bases. Per germline, CDR1 MNHEY and CDR2 SVGEGT. The V segment lost 4 bases and the J segment 5 bases; nucleotides outside the gene matches: 9. The CDR3 is 16 amino acids. The CDR3, as DNA: TGTGCCAGCAGTTTCCTTATAGCGGGAGAAGACAATGAGCAGTTCTTC. Protein product: CASSFLIAGEDNEQFF.

The chain has TRBV7-6 and TRBJ1-5, with D tentatively TRBD1 (6 bases). Trimming stripped 1 base from V and 0 bases from J, with 10 bases between. Germline V lookup: CDR1 SGHVS, CDR2 FNYEAQ. CDR3 length: 16 amino acids. CDR3 amino acids: CASSLEGGLSNQPQHF. DNA of the CDR3: TGTGCCAGCAGCTTAGAGGGGGGGCTTAGCAATCAGCCCCAGCATTTT.

The chain's CDR3 is CASSKGQGVEKLFF. For the CDR3, the DNA is TGTGCCAGCAGCAAGGGACAGGGTGTTGAAAAACTGTTTTTT. The chain is built from TRBV7-2 and TRBJ1-4, with 9 bases aligning to TRBD1. V was pared by 5 bases and J by 7 bases, with 5 bases of the junction left unmatched. The CDR3 is 14 amino acids. The germline gives CDR1 SGHTA, CDR2 FQGNSA.

The genes are TRBV12-3 or TRBV12-4 and TRBJ2-7; TRBD1 is a possible D gene (5 bases). This CDR3 is built from 13 residues. The V end lost 1 base, the J end lost 7 bases, and 11 bases lay between the germline ends. The CDR3 reads CASSLEAKGEQYF. The DNA for the CDR3 is TGTGCCAGCAGTTTAGAGGCCAAGGGGGAGCAGTACTTC.

The J gene is TRBJ1-5, the V gene TRBV6-4; 7 bases match TRBD1. Germline lookup yields CDR1 MRHNA and CDR2 SNTAGT. The CDR3 has 15 amino acids. Trimming at V came to 8 bases and at J to 0 bases, leaving 7 bases not matched to a gene. CDR3 sequence: CASATGQNSNQPQHF. In DNA form, the CDR3 reads TGTGCCAGCGCGACGGGACAGAATAGCAATCAGCCCCAGCATTTT.

The CDR3 protein is CASSPIAGNTEAFF. CDR3 sequence (DNA): TGTGCCAGCAGCCCCATCGCAGGGAACACTGAAGCTTTCTTT. The chain combines TRBV11-3 with TRBJ1-1; D is undetermined. CDR3 length: 14 amino acids. Trimming left V 5 bases short and J 1 base short, with 11 bases between. CDR1 and CDR2 (germline): SGHNT, YENEEA.

V and J are TRBV11-1 and TRBJ1-3; D is perhaps TRBD1 (5 bases). The CDR3 is 14 residues long. Germline CDR1 is SGHAT and CDR2 is FQDESV (reference sequence). V lost 3 bases and J lost 6, with 12 bases in between. CDR3 nucleotide sequence: TGTGCCAGCAGCTTTCCCGACAGCGTAAACACCATATATTTT. This encodes CASSFPDSVNTIYF.